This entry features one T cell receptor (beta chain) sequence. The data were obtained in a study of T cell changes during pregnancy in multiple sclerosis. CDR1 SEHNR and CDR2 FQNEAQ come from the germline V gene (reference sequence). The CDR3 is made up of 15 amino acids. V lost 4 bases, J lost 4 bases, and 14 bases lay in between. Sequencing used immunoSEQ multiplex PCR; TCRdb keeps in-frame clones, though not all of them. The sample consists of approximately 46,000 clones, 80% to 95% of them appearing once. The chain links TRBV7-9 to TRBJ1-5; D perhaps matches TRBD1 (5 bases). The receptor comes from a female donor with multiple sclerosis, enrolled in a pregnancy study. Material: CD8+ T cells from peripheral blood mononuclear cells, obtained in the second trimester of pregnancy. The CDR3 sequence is CASSWNGGNNQPQHF. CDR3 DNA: TGTGCCAGCAGCTGGAACGGGGGTAATAATCAGCCCCAGCATTTT.